Listed below are T cell receptor beta chains from one sample, sequenced in a study of tumor and adjacent non-tumor tissue in lung cancer. TCRdb analysed the multiplex PCR reads with MiXCR anew, one entry per CDR3 protein. This sample has roughly 67,000 distinct CDR3 sequences; approximately 63% occur once, and the top ten carry roughly 21%. The sequencing sample was made of lung tumor tissue. The receptors were gathered from a man in his fifties or sixties with non-small cell lung cancer. CDR3s include the opening cysteine and the closing phenylalanine or tryptophan. Fields, in order: J gene, V gene, clone size, D gene, CDR3 protein, CDR3 DNA. A D gene is named only where the DNA matches it firmly. A row's size may be missing; if present it is once, few, many or a size class.

J: TRBJ1-4
V: TRBV20-1
size: .
D: TRBD1
CDR3: CSVEDRALEKLFF
DNA: TGCAGTGTTGAGGACAGGGCGTTAGAGAAACTGTTTTTT

J: TRBJ2-7
V: TRBV15
size: few
D: .
CDR3: CATSREGARTYEQYF
DNA: TGTGCCACCAGCAGAGAGGGGGCAAGGACCTACGAGCAGTACTTC

J: TRBJ1-5
V: TRBV5-5
size: .
D: .
CDR3: CASSKGPAGSTGSVQPQHF
DNA: TGTGCCAGCAGCAAAGGCCCCGCGGGAAGTACAGGGTCGGTTCAACCCCAGCATTTT

J: TRBJ1-6
V: TRBV11-2
size: once
D: TRBD1
CDR3: CASSFGTGVLSPLHF
DNA: TGTGCCAGCAGCTTTGGGACAGGGGTATTATCACCCCTCCACTTT

J: TRBJ2-7
V: TRBV6-5
size: few
D: TRBD1
CDR3: CASSYSAGTRTGGYEQCF
DNA: TGTGCCAGCAGTTACTCTGCTGGTACCCGGACAGGGGGCTACGAGCAGTGCTTC

J: TRBJ2-2
V: TRBV29-1
size: .
D: TRBD2
CDR3: CSVDYGGGNIGELF
DNA: TGCAGCGTTGATTATGGGGGAGGGAACATCGGGGAGCTGTTT

J: TRBJ1-1
V: TRBV7-9
size: once
D: .
CDR3: CASISWTAENTEAFF
DNA: TGTGCCAGCATCTCATGGACGGCCGAGAACACTGAAGCTTTCTTT

J: TRBJ2-7
V: TRBV7-9
size: .
D: .
CDR3: CANSFTEAYEQYF
DNA: TGTGCCAACAGTTTCACAGAGGCCTACGAGCAGTACTTC

J: TRBJ2-3
V: TRBV6-2/TRBV6-3
size: .
D: TRBD2
CDR3: CAAGDAGARTDTQYF
DNA: TGTGCCGCCGGGGATGCGGGAGCCCGCACGGATACGCAGTATTTT

J: TRBJ2-3
V: TRBV10-3
size: few
D: .
CDR3: CVAGTESTDTQYF
DNA: TGTGTCGCCGGGACTGAGAGCACAGATACGCAGTATTTT

J: TRBJ1-4
V: TRBV6-6
size: .
D: TRBD1
CDR3: CASGRQGREKLFF
DNA: TGTGCCAGCGGTAGACAGGGTCGGGAAAAACTGTTTTTT

J: TRBJ2-1
V: TRBV4-1
size: .
D: .
CDR3: CASGQVDRNNEQFF
DNA: TGTGCCAGCGGCCAAGTTGACAGAAACAATGAGCAGTTCTTC

J: TRBJ2-7
V: TRBV14
size: few
D: .
CDR3: CASSLGAKGSYEQYF
DNA: TGTGCCAGCAGCCTGGGGGCGAAAGGCTCCTACGAGCAGTACTTC

J: TRBJ2-1
V: TRBV7-9
size: .
D: TRBD2
CDR3: CASSLAPTSFFSYNEQFF
DNA: TGTGCCAGCAGCTTAGCTCCGACTAGCTTCTTCTCCTACAATGAGCAGTTCTTC

J: TRBJ1-5
V: TRBV6-1
size: many
D: .
CDR3: CASSGTVSLTSNQPQHF
DNA: TGTGCCAGCAGTGGGACCGTCTCATTGACTAGCAATCAGCCCCAGCATTTT

J: TRBJ2-3
V: TRBV5-6
size: .
D: TRBD2
CDR3: CASSWSSGMTSTDTQYF
DNA: TGTGCCAGCAGCTGGTCTAGCGGGATGACAAGCACAGATACGCAGTATTTT

J: TRBJ2-7
V: TRBV6-1
size: many
D: .
CDR3: CASTQFYEQYF
DNA: TGTGCCAGCACCCAGTTCTACGAGCAGTACTTC

J: TRBJ1-1
V: TRBV6-1
size: .
D: .
CDR3: CASSHRTDYYTEAFF
DNA: TGTGCTAGCAGTCATAGGACAGACTACTACACTGAAGCTTTCTTT

J: TRBJ2-7
V: TRBV7-8
size: many
D: .
CDR3: CASSLGDRDWVSYEQYF
DNA: TGTGCCAGCAGCTTAGGCGACCGGGACTGGGTCTCCTACGAGCAGTACTTC

J: TRBJ2-1
V: TRBV20-1
size: .
D: .
CDR3: CSAPRRLVGGNNERFF
DNA: TGCAGTGCTCCCAGGCGACTAGTGGGAGGAAACAATGAGCGGTTCTTC

J: TRBJ2-3
V: TRBV12-3/TRBV12-4
size: .
D: TRBD2
CDR3: CVSSQGLAGGADTQYF
DNA: TGTGTTAGCAGTCAGGGACTAGCGGGAGGCGCAGATACGCAGTATTTT

J: TRBJ2-6
V: TRBV6-1
size: .
D: .
CDR3: CASSETCSGANVLTF
DNA: TGTGCCAGCAGTGAGACGTGCTCTGGGGCCAACGTCCTGACTTTC

J: TRBJ2-5
V: TRBV11-2
size: .
D: .
CDR3: CASSTSLGKTQYF
DNA: TGTGCCAGCAGCACCAGTCTAGGGAAGACCCAGTACTTC

J: TRBJ1-5
V: TRBV6-2/TRBV6-3
size: .
D: TRBD1
CDR3: CVSAGTGGANQPQHF
DNA: TGTGTCAGCGCCGGGACAGGGGGGGCAAATCAGCCCCAGCATTTT

J: TRBJ2-1
V: TRBV6-6
size: many
D: TRBD2
CDR3: CASSTPLAGGRNEQFF
DNA: TGTGCCAGCAGCACTCCCCTAGCGGGGGGGCGTAATGAGCAGTTCTTC

J: TRBJ1-1
V: TRBV12-5
size: many
D: .
CDR3: CASGPETVNTEAFF
DNA: TGTGCTAGTGGTCCAGAGACAGTGAACACTGAAGCTTTCTTT

J: TRBJ2-7
V: TRBV20-1
size: .
D: TRBD1
CDR3: CSAMGTGKIDEQYF
DNA: TGCAGTGCTATGGGGACAGGGAAAATCGACGAGCAGTACTTC

J: TRBJ1-2
V: TRBV20-1
size: few
D: .
CDR3: CSASRGGSNYGYTF
DNA: TGCAGTGCTTCTCGGGGGGGGAGTAACTATGGCTACACCTTC

J: TRBJ1-4
V: TRBV5-4
size: few
D: .
CDR3: CASSFLGVEKLFF
DNA: TGTGCCAGCAGCTTTTTAGGCGTGGAAAAACTGTTTTTT

J: TRBJ2-3
V: TRBV10-1
size: .
D: .
CDR3: CTNPLEGSTDTQYF
DNA: TGCACCAACCCCCTCGAGGGGAGCACAGATACGCAGTATTTT

J: TRBJ2-5
V: TRBV4-1
size: .
D: TRBD2
CDR3: CASSRTSVEGETQYF
DNA: TGCGCCAGCAGCAGGACTAGCGTTGAAGGAGAGACTCAGTACTTC

J: TRBJ2-7
V: TRBV6-6
size: .
D: .
CDR3: CASRNGGIAYEQYF
DNA: TGTGCCAGTAGGAACGGCGGGATTGCCTACGAGCAGTACTTC

J: TRBJ2-5
V: TRBV9
size: few
D: .
CDR3: CASSGPGLNQETQYF
DNA: TGTGCCAGCAGCGGACCGGGACTCAACCAAGAGACCCAGTACTTC

J: TRBJ1-5
V: TRBV29-1
size: many
D: .
CDR3: CSVGTAGQPQHF
DNA: TGCAGCGTTGGGACAGCGGGTCAGCCCCAGCATTTT

J: TRBJ2-4
V: TRBV12-3/TRBV12-4
size: many
D: TRBD1
CDR3: CASSLGTGWGIQYF
DNA: TGTGCCAGCAGTTTAGGGACAGGTTGGGGCATTCAGTACTTC

J: TRBJ2-7
V: TRBV5-1
size: once
D: .
CDR3: CACSLAVGLSDEQYF
DNA: TGCGCCTGCAGCTTGGCTGTGGGGCTATCGGACGAGCAGTACTTC

J: TRBJ2-1
V: TRBV5-1
size: .
D: TRBD2
CDR3: CASRIAGHGNEQFF
DNA: TGCGCCAGCCGTATAGCGGGACATGGGAATGAGCAGTTCTTC

J: TRBJ2-1
V: TRBV20-1
size: .
D: .
CDR3: CNAPRRLVGGNNEQFF
DNA: TGCAATGCTCCCAGGCGACTAGTGGGAGGAAACAATGAGCAGTTCTTC

J: TRBJ2-4
V: TRBV4-1
size: many
D: TRBD2
CDR3: CASSPAGEIKNIQYF
DNA: TGCGCCAGCAGCCCAGCGGGAGAGATCAAAAACATTCAGTACTTC

J: TRBJ2-7
V: TRBV4-2
size: .
D: .
CDR3: CAGSQADVQYF
DNA: TGTGCCGGCAGCCAAGCGGACGTGCAGTACTTC

J: TRBJ1-5
V: TRBV6-2/TRBV6-3
size: few
D: .
CDR3: CASKHQTEPQHF
DNA: TGTGCCAGCAAACACCAAACGGAGCCCCAGCATTTT

J: TRBJ2-5
V: TRBV11-1
size: .
D: .
CDR3: CAGSLTKEIQYF
DNA: TGTGCAGGCAGCTTAACAAAAGAGATCCAGTACTTC

J: TRBJ1-4
V: TRBV6-6
size: many
D: .
CDR3: CASSRTDGREKLFF
DNA: TGTGCCAGCTCCAGGACAGACGGACGAGAAAAACTGTTTTTT

J: TRBJ1-6
V: TRBV14
size: .
D: .
CDR3: CTSSQNRVSHLHF
DNA: TGTACCAGCAGCCAAAACAGGGTATCACACCTCCACTTT

J: TRBJ2-2
V: TRBV4-1
size: .
D: .
CDR3: CVSSHLRGGGNTGELFF
DNA: TGCGTAAGCAGCCATCTACGAGGTGGGGGGAACACCGGGGAGCTGTTTTTT

J: TRBJ1-2
V: TRBV20-1
size: .
D: .
CDR3: CSAINIGGSVNYGYTF
DNA: TGCAGTGCGATCAATATCGGGGGGTCGGTCAACTATGGCTACACCTTC

J: TRBJ1-4
V: TRBV18
size: .
D: .
CDR3: CASSRRPARDEKLFF
DNA: TGTGCCAGCTCACGAAGGCCCGCCAGGGATGAAAAACTGTTTTTT

J: TRBJ1-6
V: TRBV6-6
size: .
D: .
CDR3: CASSYDDTDSYNSPLHF
DNA: TGTGCCAGCAGTTACGATGATACGGACTCCTATAATTCACCCCTCCACTTT

J: TRBJ1-1
V: TRBV18
size: .
D: .
CDR3: CVSSPNTEAFF
DNA: TGTGTCAGCTCACCAAACACTGAAGCTTTCTTT